Detailed here is one T cell receptor (beta chain). Its matching antigen is unknown. The data derive from a study of spatial heterogeneity in lung cancer. General study findings and limits: Counts that tracked tumor mutation counts were those of expanded intratumoral alpha and beta TCRs.

The V end was cut by 0 bases, the J end by 1 base, with 10 bases between. Germline assignment: CDR1 ENHRY and CDR2 SYGVKD. This CDR3 spans 16 amino acids. Time point reported: sample taken at primary tumor resection. The study tagged each TCR cDNA molecule with a unique molecular identifier. One entry per CDR3 protein, called by TCRdb with MiXCR from the 5' RACE reads. Here the sample spans roughly 7,000 distinct CDR3 sequences, around 15% being singletons. The sequence was collected from a male donor with early-stage non-small cell lung cancer. Here the sequenced sample was lung tumor tissue, taken at surgery. V gene TRBV10-3 combines with J gene TRBJ2-1; D possibly corresponds to TRBD2 (6 bases). The CDR3 DNA reads TGTGCCATCAGTGAGTCTACGGGAGTATCCTACAATGAGCAGTTCTTC. Its protein product is CAISESTGVSYNEQFF.